The present TCR beta chain was sequenced within a study of cytomegalovirus exposure and HLA in healthy donors. Background on the study: About 85 million unique TCRs from HLA-typed donors were held in an early release of data.

The CDR3 is 16 amino acids. Germline V CDR1 and CDR2: MNHEY, SMNVEV (reference sequence). The ends were cut back, 0 bases at V and 2 bases at J, with 8 bases in the middle. Amplification used 60 Vbeta primers and 13 Jbeta primers. The method was immunoSEQ multiplex PCR; TCRdb's version includes in-frame clones alone and lacks a portion of them. The sample table sets out approximately 200,000 clones. Study-level results: Cytomegalovirus-associated TCR beta chains were listed, numbering over 150.

On this clone itself: What it recognizes is unknown.

The source of this sequence is a boy under 18 in good health and CMV-seronegative. V usage is TRBV27 and J usage is TRBJ1-6; D remains unclear. Sequencing was carried out using PBMCs. In DNA, the CDR3 is TGTGCCAGCAGTTTATCCGGGAACGCCTATAATTCACCCCTCCACTTT. Translated, it gives CASSLSGNAYNSPLHF.